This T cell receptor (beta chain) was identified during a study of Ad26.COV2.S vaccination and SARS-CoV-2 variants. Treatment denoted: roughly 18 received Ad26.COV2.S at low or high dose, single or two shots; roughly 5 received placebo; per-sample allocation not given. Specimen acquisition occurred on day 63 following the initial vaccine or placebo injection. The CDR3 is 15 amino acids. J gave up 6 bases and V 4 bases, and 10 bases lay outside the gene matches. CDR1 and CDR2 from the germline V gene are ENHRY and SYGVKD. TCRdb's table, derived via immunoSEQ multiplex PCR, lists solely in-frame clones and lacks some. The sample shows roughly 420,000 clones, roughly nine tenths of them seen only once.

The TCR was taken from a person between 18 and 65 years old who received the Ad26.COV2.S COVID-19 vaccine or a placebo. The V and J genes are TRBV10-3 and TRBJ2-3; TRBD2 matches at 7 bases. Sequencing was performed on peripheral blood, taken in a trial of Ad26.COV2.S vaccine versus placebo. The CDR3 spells CAISGRLAEGDTQYF. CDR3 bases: TGTGCCATCAGTGGGAGGCTAGCGGAAGGCGATACGCAGTATTTT.